Listed here is a single TCR beta chain. Its cognate antigen is unknown. This record belongs to a study of beta chain features in type 1 diabetes. Study details: All samples combined gave about 100 million sorted cells for examination. Findings and limits, study-wide: For Type 1 diabetes patients, all four CD4+ subsets carried TCRB CDR3s that were moderately but significantly shorter.

Reverse transcribing all isolated RNA meant expressed TCRB transcripts were sequenced. Assay: immunoSEQ multiplex PCR; the TCRdb copy retains only in-frame clones and omits some. The table shows hundreds of thousands of clones, with about 14% occurring only once. Germline CDR1 SGHTA, CDR2 FQGNSA. The CDR3 runs to 13 residues. V was trimmed by 5 bases and J by 3 bases, leaving 11 bases between them. The chain is built from TRBV7-2 and TRBJ2-7, with D unresolved. The sequenced sample was naive CD4+ T cells from blood. This receptor was identified in a man younger than 35 with type 1 diabetes. CDR3 in DNA: TGTGCCAGCAGCCGCCAGGACCTCTACGAGCAGTACTTC. It is translated as CASSRQDLYEQYF.